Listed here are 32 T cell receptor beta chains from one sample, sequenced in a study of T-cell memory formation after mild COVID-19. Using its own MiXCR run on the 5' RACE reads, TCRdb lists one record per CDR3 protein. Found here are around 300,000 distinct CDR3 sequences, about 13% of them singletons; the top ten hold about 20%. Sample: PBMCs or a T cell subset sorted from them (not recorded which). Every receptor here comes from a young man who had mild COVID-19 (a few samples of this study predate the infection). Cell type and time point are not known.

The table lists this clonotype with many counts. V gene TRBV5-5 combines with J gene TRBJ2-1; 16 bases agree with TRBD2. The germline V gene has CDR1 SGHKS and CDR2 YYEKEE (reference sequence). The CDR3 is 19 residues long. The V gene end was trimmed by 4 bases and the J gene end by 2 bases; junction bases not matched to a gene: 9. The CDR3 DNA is TGTGCCAGCAGCCCCGGGACTAGCGGGGGGGTTTCACCCTACAATGAGCAGTTCTTC. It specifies CASSPGTSGGVSPYNEQFF.

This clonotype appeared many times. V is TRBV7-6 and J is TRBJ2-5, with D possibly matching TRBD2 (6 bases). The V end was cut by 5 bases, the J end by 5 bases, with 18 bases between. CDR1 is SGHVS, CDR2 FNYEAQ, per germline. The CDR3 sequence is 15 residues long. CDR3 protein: CASSPGQGRGETQYF. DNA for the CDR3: TGTGCCAGCAGCCCCGGCCAAGGACGGGGGGAGACCCAGTACTTC. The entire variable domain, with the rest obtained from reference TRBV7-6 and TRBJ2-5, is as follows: GAGVSQSPRYKVTKRGQDVALRCDPISGHVSLYWYRQALGQGPEFLTYFNYEAQQDKSGLPNDRFSAERPEGSISTLTIQRTEQRDSAMYRCASSPGQGRGETQYFGPGTRLLVL.

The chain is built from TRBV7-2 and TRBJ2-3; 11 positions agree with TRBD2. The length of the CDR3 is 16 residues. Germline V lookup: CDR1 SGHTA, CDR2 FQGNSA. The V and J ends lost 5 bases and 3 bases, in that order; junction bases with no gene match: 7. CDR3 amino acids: CASSPKLAGETDTQYF. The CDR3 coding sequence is TGTGCCAGCAGCCCAAAACTAGCGGGGGAGACAGATACGCAGTATTTT.

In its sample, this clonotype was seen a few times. DNA for the CDR3: TGCAGTGCCGAGGGCGGAGTCTACGAGCAGTACTTC. Translating gives CSAEGGVYEQYF. The chain couples TRBV20-1 to TRBJ2-7; a possible D gene is TRBD2 (5 bases). The CDR3 contains 12 residues. Between the trimmed V and J ends, which lost 6 bases and 3 bases, there was a span of 12 bases. Germline V gene lookup returns CDR1 DFQATT and CDR2 SNEGSKA (reference sequence).

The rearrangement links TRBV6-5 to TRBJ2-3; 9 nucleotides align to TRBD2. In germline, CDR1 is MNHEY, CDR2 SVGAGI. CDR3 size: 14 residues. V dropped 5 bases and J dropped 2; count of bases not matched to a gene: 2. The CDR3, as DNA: TGTGCCAGCAGTCGACTAGCGGACACAGATACGCAGTATTTT. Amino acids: CASSRLADTDTQYF.

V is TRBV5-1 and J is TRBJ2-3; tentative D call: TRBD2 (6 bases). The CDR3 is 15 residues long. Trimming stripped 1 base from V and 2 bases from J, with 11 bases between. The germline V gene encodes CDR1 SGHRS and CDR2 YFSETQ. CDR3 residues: CASSLWGDLTDTQYF. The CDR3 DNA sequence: TGCGCCAGCAGCTTGTGGGGGGACCTCACAGATACGCAGTATTTT.

CDR3 sequence: CSARVDQRWGNVEQFF. CDR3 nucleotides: TGCAGTGCTAGAGTAGATCAGCGTTGGGGGAACGTTGAGCAGTTCTTC. The V call is TRBV20-1, the J call TRBJ2-1; D possibly matches TRBD1 or TRBD2 (5 bases each). Trimming removed 1 base from V and 9 bases from J, with 22 bases in between. The CDR3 spans 16 residues. Germline V gives CDR1 DFQATT, CDR2 SNEGSKA (reference sequence).

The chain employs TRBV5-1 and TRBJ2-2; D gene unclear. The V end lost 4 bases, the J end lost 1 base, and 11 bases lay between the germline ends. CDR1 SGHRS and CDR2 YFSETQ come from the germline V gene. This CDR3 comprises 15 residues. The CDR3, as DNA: TGCGCCAGCAGCATTGGACCGTTGAACACCGGGGAGCTGTTTTTT. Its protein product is CASSIGPLNTGELFF.

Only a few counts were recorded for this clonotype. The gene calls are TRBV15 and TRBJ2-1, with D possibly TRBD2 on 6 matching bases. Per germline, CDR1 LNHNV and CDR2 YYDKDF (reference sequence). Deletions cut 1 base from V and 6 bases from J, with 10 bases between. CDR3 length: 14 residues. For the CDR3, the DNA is TGTGCCACCAGCAGAGGGGGGGATAGCAATGAGCAGTTCTTC. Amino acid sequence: CATSRGGDSNEQFF.

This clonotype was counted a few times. This CDR3 reads CAISGTSGGAADTQYF. In DNA, the CDR3 is TGTGCCATCAGTGGGACTAGCGGGGGGGCCGCAGATACGCAGTATTTT. The chain joins TRBV10-3 to TRBJ2-3; 15 bases are a match to TRBD2. Germline V gene lookup returns CDR1 ENHRY and CDR2 SYGVKD. The CDR3 covers 16 residues. V gave up 4 bases and J gave up 4 bases; unmatched junction bases: 3.

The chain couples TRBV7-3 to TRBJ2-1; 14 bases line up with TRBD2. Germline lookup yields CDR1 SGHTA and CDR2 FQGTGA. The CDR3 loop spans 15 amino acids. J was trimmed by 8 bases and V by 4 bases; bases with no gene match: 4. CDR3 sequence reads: CASSWTSGGLDEQFF. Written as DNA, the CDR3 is TGTGCCAGCAGCTGGACTAGCGGGGGGCTCGATGAGCAGTTCTTC.

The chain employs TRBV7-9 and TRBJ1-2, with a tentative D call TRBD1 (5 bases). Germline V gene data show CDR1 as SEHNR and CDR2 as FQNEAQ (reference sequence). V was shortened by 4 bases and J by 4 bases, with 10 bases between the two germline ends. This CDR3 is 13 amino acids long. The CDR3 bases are TGTGCCAGCAGCTCGGGACGGCGCTATGGCTACACCTTC. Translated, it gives CASSSGRRYGYTF.

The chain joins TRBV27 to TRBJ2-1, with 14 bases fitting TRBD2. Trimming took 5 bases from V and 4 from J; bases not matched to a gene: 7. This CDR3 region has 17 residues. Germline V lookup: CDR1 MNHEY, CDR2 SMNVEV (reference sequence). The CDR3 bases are TGTGCCAGCAGTCTCTTCGGACTAGCGGGGGGTTACAATGAGCAGTTCTTC. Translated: CASSLFGLAGGYNEQFF.

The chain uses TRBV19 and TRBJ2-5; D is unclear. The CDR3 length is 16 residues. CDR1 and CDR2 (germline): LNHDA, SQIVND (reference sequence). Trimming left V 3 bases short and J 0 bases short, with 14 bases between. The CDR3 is CASSIYIDSHQETQYF. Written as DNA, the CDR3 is TGTGCCAGTAGTATTTACATAGACTCACACCAAGAGACCCAGTACTTC. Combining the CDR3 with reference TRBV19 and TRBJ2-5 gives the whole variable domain DGGITQSPKYLFRKEGQNVTLSCEQNLNHDAMYWYRQDPGQGLRLIYYSQIVNDFQKGDIAEGYSVSREKKESFPLTVTSAQKNPTAFYLCASSIYIDSHQETQYFGPGTRLLVL.

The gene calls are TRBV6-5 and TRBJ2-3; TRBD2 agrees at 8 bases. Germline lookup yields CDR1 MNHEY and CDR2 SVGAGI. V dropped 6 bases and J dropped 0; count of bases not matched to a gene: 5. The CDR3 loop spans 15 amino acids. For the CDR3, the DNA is TGTGCCAGCAGATTTAGCGGGGCCAGCACAGATACGCAGTATTTT. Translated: CASRFSGASTDTQYF.

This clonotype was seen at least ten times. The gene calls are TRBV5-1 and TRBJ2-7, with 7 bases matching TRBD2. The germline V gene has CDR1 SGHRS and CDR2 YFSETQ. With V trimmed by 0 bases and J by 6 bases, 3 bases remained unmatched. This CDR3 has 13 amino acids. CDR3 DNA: TGCGCCAGCAGCTTGGGACTAGCCGTCGAGCAGTACTTC. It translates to CASSLGLAVEQYF.

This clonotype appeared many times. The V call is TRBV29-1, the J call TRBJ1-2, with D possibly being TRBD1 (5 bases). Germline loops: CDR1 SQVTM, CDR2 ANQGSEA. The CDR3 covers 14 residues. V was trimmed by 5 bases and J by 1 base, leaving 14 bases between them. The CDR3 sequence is CSVSIGGNNYGYTF. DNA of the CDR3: TGCAGCGTTAGTATCGGGGGAAATAACTATGGCTACACCTTC.

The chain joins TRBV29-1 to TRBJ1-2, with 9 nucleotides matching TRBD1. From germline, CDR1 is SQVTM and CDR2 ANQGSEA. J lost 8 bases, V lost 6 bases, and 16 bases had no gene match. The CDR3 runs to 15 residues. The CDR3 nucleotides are TGCAGCGTCTCCCCACACCTCAGGACAGGGGAAGGCTACACCTTC. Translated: CSVSPHLRTGEGYTF.

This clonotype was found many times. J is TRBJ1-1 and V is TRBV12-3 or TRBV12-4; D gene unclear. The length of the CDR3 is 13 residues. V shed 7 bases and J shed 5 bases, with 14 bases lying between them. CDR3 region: CASTLLRETEAFF. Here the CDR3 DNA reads TGTGCCAGCACGCTCCTCCGGGAGACTGAAGCTTTCTTT.

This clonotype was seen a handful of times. The CDR3 bases are TGTGCCAGCAGCTTAGCGGTTGGCGCTAGCTCCTACAATGAGCAGTTCTTC. Protein sequence: CASSLAVGASSYNEQFF. The gene calls are TRBV7-2 and TRBJ2-1; no clear D. Germline CDR1 reads SGHTA; CDR2 reads FQGNSA. This CDR3 is 17 amino acids long. V lost 0 bases and J lost 0, with 12 bases in between.

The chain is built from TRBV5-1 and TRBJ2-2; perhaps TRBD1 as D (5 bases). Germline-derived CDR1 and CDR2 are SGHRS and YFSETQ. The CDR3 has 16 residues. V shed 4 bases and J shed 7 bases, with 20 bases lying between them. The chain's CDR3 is CASSPPRQTGNGELFF. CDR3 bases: TGCGCCAGCAGCCCCCCCCGACAGACGGGCAACGGGGAGCTGTTTTTT.

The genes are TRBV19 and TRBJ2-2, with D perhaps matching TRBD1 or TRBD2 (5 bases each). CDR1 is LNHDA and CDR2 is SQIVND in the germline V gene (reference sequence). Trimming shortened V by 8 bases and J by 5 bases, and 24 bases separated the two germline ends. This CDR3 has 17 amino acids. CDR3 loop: CASAGSSGLQWTGELFF. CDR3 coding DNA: TGTGCCAGTGCTGGCTCTTCGGGGCTTCAATGGACCGGGGAGCTGTTTTTT.

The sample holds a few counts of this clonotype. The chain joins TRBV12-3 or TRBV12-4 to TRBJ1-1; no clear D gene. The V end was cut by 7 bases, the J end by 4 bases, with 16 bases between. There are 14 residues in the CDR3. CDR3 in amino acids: CASTPVNRGTEAFF. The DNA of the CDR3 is TGTGCCAGCACCCCCGTCAATCGGGGCACTGAAGCTTTCTTT.

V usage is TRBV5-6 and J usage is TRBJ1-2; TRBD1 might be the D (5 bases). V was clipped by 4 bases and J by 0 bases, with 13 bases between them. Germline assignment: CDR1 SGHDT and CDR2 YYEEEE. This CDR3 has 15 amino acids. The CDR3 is CASSLGGAPNYGYTF. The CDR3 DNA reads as TGTGCCAGCAGCCTGGGAGGGGCCCCTAACTATGGCTACACCTTC.

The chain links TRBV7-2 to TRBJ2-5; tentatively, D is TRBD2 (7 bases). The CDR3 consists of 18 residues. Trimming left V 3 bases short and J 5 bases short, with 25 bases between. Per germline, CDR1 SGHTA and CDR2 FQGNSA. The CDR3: CASSLFTRGGLRVETQYF. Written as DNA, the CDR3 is TGTGCCAGCAGCTTGTTCACTCGCGGGGGCCTCAGGGTGGAGACCCAGTACTTC. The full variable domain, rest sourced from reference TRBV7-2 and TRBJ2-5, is GAGVSQSPSNKVTEKGKDVELRCDPISGHTALYWYRQSLGQGLEFLIYFQGNSAPDKSGLPSDRFSAERTGGSVSTLTIQRTQQEDSAVYLCASSLFTRGGLRVETQYFGPGTRLLVL.

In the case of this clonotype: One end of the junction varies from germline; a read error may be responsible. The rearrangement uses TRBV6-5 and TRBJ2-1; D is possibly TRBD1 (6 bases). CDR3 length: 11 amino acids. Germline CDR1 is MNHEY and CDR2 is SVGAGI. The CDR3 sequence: CASRSQGFTLF. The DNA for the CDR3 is TGTGCCAGCAGATCGCAGGGGTTCACGCTCTTC.

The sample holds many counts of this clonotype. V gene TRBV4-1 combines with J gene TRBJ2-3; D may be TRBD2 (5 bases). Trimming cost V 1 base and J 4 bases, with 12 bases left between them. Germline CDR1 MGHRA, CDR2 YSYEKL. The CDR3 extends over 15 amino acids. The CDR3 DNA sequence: TGCGCCAGCAGCCAAGCGTCCCGGGATCCAGATACGCAGTATTTT. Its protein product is CASSQASRDPDTQYF.

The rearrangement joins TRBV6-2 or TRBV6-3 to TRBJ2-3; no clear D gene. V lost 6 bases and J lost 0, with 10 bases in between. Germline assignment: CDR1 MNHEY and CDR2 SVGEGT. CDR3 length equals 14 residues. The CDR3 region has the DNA TGTGCCAGCAGAGAAGTGGGTAGCACAGATACGCAGTATTTT. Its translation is CASREVGSTDTQYF.

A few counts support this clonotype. In nucleotides, the CDR3 is TGTGCCAGTAGTATCAGCACCGGACGGACAAATCAGCCCCAGCATTTT. Protein: CASSISTGRTNQPQHF. This sequence joins TRBV19 and TRBJ1-5; a possible D gene is TRBD1 (5 bases). Trimming took off 3 bases at V and 4 bases at J, with 16 bases between the two ends. The germline CDR1 and CDR2 sequences are LNHDA and SQIVND (reference sequence). The CDR3 loop spans 16 amino acids.

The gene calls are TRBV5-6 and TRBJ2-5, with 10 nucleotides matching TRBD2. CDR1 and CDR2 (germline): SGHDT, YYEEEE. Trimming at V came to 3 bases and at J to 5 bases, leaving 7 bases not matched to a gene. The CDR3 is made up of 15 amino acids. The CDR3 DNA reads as TGTGCCAGCAGCTCCGTACTAGCGGGGTGGGAGACCCAGTACTTC. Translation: CASSSVLAGWETQYF. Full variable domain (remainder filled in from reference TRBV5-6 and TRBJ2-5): DAGVTQSPTHLIKTRGQQVTLRCSPKSGHDTVSWYQQALGQGPQFIFQYYEEEERQRGNFPDRFSGHQFPNYSSELNVNALLLGDSALYLCASSSVLAGWETQYFGPGTRLLVL.

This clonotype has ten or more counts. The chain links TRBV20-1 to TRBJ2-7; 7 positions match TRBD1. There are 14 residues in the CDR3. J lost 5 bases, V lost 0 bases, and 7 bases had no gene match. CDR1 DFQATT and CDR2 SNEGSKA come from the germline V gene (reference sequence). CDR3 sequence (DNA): TGCAGTGCTAGAGATCCGGGACAGCTCCACGAGCAGTACTTC. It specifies CSARDPGQLHEQYF.

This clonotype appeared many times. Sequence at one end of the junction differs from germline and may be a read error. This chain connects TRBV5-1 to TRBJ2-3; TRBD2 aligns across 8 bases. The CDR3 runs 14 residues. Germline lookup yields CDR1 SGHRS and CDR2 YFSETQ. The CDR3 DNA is TGTGCCAGCAGCTTTAGCGGGGGCACAGATACGCAGTATTTT. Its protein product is CASSFSGGTDTQYF.